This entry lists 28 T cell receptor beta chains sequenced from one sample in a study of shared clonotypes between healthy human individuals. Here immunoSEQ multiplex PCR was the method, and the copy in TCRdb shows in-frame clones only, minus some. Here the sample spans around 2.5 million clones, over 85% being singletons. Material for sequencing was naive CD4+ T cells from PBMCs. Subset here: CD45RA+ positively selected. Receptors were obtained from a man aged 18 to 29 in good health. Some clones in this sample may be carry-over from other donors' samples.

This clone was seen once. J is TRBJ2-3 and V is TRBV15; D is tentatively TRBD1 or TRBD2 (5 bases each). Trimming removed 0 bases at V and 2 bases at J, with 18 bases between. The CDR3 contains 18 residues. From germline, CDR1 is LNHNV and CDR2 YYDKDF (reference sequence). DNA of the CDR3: TGTGCCACCAGCAGAGATGTTGGTCGGGGCTACTTCACAGATACGCAGTATTTT. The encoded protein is CATSRDVGRGYFTDTQYF.

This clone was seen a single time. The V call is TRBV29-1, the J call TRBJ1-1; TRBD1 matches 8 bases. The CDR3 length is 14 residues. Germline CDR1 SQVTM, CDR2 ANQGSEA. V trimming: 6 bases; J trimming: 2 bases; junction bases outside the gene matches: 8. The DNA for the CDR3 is TGCAGCGTAACGACAGGGGCGAATAACACTGAAGCTTTCTTT. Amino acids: CSVTTGANNTEAFF.

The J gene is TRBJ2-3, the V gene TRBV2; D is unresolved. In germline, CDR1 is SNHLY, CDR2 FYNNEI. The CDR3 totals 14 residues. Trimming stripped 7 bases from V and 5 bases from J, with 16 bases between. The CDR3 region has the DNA TGTGCCAGCAAGCTAATTGGTTTTGGAGATACGCAGTATTTT. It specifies CASKLIGFGDTQYF.

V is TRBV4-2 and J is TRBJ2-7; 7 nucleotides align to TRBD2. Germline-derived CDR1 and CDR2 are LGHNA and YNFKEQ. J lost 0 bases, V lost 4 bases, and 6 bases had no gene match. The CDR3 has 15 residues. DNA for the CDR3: TGTGCCAGCAGCCCCTGGCGGGAGTCCTCCTACGAGCAGTACTTC. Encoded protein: CASSPWRESSYEQYF.

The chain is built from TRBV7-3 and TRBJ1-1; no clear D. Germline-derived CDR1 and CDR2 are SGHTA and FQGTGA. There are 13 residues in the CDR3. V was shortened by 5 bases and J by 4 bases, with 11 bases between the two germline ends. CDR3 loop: CASSRRRATEAFF. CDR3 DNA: TGTGCCAGCAGCCGGCGTAGGGCCACTGAAGCTTTCTTT.

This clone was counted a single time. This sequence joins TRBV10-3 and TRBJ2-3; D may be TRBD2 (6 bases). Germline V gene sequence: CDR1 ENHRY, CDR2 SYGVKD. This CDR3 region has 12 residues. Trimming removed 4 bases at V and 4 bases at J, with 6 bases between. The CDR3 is CAISGGADTQYF. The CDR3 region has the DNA TGTGCCATCAGTGGGGGGGCAGATACGCAGTATTTT.

The CDR3 here is CASSYSGLTSSYEQYF. CDR3 DNA: TGTGCCAGCAGTTACTCAGGTCTAACTAGCTCCTACGAGCAGTACTTC. The chain uses TRBV6-6 and TRBJ2-7, with D maybe TRBD2 (5 bases). Trimming stripped 0 bases from V and 0 bases from J, with 12 bases between. CDR1 and CDR2 from the germline V gene are MNHNY and SVGAGI (reference sequence). The CDR3 is 16 amino acids.

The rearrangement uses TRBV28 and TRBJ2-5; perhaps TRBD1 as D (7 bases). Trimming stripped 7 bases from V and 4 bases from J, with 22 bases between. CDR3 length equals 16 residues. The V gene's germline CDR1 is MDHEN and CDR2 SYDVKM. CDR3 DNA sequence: TGTGCCAGCAAACGGCAGTGGAGGGGGCGCCGAGAGACCCAGTACTTC. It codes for CASKRQWRGRRETQYF.

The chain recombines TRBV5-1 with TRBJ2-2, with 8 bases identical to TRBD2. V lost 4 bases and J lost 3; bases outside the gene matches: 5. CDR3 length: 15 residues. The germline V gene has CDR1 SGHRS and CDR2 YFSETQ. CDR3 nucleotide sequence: TGCGCCAGCAGCAGAATAGCGGGATACACCGGGGAGCTGTTTTTT. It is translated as CASSRIAGYTGELFF.

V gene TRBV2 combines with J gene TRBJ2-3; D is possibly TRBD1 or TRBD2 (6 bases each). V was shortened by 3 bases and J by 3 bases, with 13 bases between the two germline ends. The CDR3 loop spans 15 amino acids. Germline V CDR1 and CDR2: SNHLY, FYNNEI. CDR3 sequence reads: CASSEGRGGTDTQYF. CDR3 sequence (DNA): TGTGCCAGCAGTGAGGGCAGGGGAGGTACAGATACGCAGTATTTT.

The CDR3 region is CASSPGGTSSYNEQFF. DNA of the CDR3: TGTGCCAGCAGCCCAGGGGGGACTAGCTCCTACAATGAGCAGTTCTTC. The J gene is TRBJ2-1, the V gene TRBV9, with D maybe TRBD2 (8 bases). Germline V gene data show CDR1 as SGDLS and CDR2 as YYNGEE. The CDR3 runs to 16 residues. Trimming removed 4 bases from V and 0 bases from J, with 14 bases in between.

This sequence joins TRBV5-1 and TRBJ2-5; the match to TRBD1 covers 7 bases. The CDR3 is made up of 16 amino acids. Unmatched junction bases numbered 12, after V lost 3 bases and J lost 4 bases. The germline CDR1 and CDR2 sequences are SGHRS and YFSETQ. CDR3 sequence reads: CASSSQGTANPETQYF. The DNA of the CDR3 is TGCGCCAGCAGCTCCCAAGGGACAGCCAACCCAGAGACCCAGTACTTC. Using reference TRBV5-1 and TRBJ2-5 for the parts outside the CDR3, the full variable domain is KAGVTQTPRYLIKTRGQQVTLSCSPISGHRSVSWYQQTPGQGLQFLFEYFSETQRNKGNFPGRFSGRQFSNSRSEMNVSTLELGDSALYLCASSSQGTANPETQYFGPGTRLLVL.

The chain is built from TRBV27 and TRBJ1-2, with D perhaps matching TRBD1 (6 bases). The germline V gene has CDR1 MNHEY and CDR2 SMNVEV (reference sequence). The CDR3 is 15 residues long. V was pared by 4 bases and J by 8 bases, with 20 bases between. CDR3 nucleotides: TGTGCCAGCAGTTCTTTGGCAGGGGCTATAGGAGGCTACACCTTC. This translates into CASSSLAGAIGGYTF.

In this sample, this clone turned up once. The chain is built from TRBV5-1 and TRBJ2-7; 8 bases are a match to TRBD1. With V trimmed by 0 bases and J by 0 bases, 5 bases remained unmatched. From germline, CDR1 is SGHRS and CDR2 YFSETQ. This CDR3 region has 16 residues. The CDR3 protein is CASSLVSGGFSYEQYF. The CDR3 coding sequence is TGCGCCAGCAGCTTGGTCTCAGGGGGCTTCTCCTACGAGCAGTACTTC.

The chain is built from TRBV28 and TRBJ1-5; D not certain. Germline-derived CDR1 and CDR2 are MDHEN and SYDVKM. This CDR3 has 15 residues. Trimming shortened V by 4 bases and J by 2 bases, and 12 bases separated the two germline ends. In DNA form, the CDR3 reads TGTGCCAGCAGTTCCTCCCGGGGAGGCAATCAGCCCCAGCATTTT. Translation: CASSSSRGGNQPQHF.

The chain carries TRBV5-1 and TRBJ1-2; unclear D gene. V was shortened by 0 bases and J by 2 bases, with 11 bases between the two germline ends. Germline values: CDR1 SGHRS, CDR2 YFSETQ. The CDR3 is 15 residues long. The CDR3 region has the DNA TGCGCCAGCAGCTTGGGAACGGATCGCAACTATGGCTACACCTTC. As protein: CASSLGTDRNYGYTF.

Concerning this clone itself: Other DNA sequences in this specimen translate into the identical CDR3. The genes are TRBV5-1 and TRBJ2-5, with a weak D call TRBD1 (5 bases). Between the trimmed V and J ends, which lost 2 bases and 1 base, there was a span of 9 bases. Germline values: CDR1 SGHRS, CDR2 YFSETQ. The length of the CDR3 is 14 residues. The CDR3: CASSFGRAQETQYF. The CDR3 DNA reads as TGCGCCAGCAGCTTCGGCAGGGCCCAAGAGACCCAGTACTTC.

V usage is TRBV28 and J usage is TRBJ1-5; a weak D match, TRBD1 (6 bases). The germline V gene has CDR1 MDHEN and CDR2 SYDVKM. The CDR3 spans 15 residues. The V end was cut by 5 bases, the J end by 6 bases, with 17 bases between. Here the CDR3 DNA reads TGTGCCAGCAGTAGCATTAGGCAGGGGACTCAGCCCCAGCATTTT. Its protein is CASSSIRQGTQPQHF.

CDR3 DNA sequence: TGTGCCAGCAGAAGAGCAGTCGCAAGGGCCGACACAGATACGCAGTATTTT. Its protein product is CASRRAVARADTDTQYF. The chain recombines TRBV27 with TRBJ2-3; D uncertain. The CDR3 is 17 residues long. Per germline, CDR1 MNHEY and CDR2 SMNVEV (reference sequence). Between the trimmed V and J ends, which lost 6 bases and 2 bases, there was a span of 21 bases.

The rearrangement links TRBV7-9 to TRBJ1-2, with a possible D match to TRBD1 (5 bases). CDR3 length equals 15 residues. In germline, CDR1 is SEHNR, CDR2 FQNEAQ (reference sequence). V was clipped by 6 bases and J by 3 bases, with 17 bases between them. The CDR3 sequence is CASRPAGIPDYGYTF. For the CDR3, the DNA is TGTGCCAGCAGGCCCGCAGGGATTCCCGACTATGGCTACACCTTC.

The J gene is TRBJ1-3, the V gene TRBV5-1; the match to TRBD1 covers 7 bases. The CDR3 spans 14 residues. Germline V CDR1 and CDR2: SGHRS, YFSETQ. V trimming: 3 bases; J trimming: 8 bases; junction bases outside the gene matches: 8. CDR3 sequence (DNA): TGCGCCAGCAGCTATGACAGGGTGGTTGACACCATATATTTT. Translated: CASSYDRVVDTIYF.

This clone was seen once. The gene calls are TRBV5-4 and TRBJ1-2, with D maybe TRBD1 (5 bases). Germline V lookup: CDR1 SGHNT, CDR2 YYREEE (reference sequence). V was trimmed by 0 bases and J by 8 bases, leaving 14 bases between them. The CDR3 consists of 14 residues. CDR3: CASSLDGGDRGYTF. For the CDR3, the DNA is TGTGCCAGCAGCTTGGACGGGGGAGATCGGGGCTACACCTTC.

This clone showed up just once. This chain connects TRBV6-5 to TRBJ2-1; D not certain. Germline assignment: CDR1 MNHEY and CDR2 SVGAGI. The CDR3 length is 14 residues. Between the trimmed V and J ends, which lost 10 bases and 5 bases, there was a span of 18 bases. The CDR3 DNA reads TGTGCCACCACGATGGGATCTCTCCACAATGAGCAGTTCTTC. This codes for CATTMGSLHNEQFF.

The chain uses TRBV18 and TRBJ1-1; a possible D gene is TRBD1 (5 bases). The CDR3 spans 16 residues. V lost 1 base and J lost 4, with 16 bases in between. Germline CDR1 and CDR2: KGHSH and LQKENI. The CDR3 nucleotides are TGTGCCAGCTCACCACAACAAGGACACCCGGGCACTGAAGCTTTCTTT. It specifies CASSPQQGHPGTEAFF.

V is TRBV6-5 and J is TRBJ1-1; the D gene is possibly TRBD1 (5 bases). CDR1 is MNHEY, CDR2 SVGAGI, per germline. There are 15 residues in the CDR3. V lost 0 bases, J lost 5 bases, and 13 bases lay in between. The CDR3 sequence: CASSYSAGRRTEAFF. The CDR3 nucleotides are TGTGCCAGCAGTTACTCGGCGGGGCGAAGGACTGAAGCTTTCTTT.

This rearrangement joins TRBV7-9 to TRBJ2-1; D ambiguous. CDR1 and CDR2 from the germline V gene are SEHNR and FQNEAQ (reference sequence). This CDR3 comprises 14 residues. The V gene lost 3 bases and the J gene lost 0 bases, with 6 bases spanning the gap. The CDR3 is CASSFATSYNEQFF. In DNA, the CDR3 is TGTGCCAGCAGCTTCGCTACCTCCTACAATGAGCAGTTCTTC. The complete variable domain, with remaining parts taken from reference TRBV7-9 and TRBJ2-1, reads DTGVSQNPRHKITKRGQNVTFRCDPISEHNRLYWYRQTLGQGPEFLTYFQNEAQLEKSRLLSDRFSAERPKGSFSTLEIQRTEQGDSAMYLCASSFATSYNEQFFGPGTRLTVL.

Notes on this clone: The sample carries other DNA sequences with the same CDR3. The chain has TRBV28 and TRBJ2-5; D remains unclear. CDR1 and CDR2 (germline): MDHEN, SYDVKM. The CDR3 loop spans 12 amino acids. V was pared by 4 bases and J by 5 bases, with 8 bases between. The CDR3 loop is CASSSRPETQYF. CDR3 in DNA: TGTGCCAGCAGTTCACGACCGGAGACCCAGTACTTC.

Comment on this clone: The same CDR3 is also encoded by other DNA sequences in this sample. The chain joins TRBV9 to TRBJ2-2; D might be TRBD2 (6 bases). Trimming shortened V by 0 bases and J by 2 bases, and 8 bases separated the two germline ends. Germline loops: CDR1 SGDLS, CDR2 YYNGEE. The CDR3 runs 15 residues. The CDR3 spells CASSVGGVNTGELFF. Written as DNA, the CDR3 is TGTGCCAGCAGCGTAGGGGGGGTCAACACCGGGGAGCTGTTTTTT.